This T cell receptor beta chain was recorded in a study of blood T cells in healthy people across ages. The V and J ends lost 4 bases and 1 base, in that order; junction bases with no gene match: 3. Per germline, CDR1 SQVTM and CDR2 ANQGSEA. This CDR3 spans 13 amino acids. This clonotype was counted at least ten times. A sample-barcoded 5' primer and a J-beta primer mix were used in a second PCR of about 7 to 12 cycles. MiXCR, applied by TCRdb to the 5' RACE reads, yields one record per CDR3 protein. This sample has more than 1.4 million distinct CDR3 sequences, with approximately 42% found just once.

Sample: blood. This TCR derives from a young woman in good health. The V and J genes are TRBV29-1 and TRBJ2-7; 8 positions agree with TRBD2. The CDR3 DNA follows: TGCAGCGTTGGTACTAGCGGTTCCTACGAGCAGTACTTC. Residues: CSVGTSGSYEQYF.